The present entry profiles one T cell receptor (beta chain) with its context. Trimming pared 4 bases from V and 2 bases from J, leaving 10 bases between. Germline V CDR1 and CDR2: SGHRS, YFSETQ. The CDR3 contains 14 residues. This table comes from immunoSEQ multiplex PCR, and its TCRdb copy is limited to in-frame clones, with some not included. The sample consists of more than 50,000 clones, approximately 90% of them appearing once. This sample was included in a study of technical replicates of blood from a handful of donors. The chain employs TRBV5-1 and TRBJ1-3; maybe TRBD1 (6 bases). Sequenced sample: PBMCs. This TCR was recovered from a human donor in good health. Some clones in this sample may be carry-over from other donors' samples. CDR3 sequence: CASSTQGTGNTIYF. The CDR3 DNA follows: TGCGCCAGCAGCACCCAGGGGACTGGAAACACCATATATTTT.